This TCR beta chain was sequenced in a study of cytomegalovirus exposure and HLA in healthy donors. Broader study findings: Across donors, most TCRs were seen rarely, yet some public ones were widespread.

The repertoire was sequenced with immunoSEQ multiplex PCR; TCRdb's copy has only in-frame clones and lacks some. The sample records about 140,000 clones, almost 90% being singletons. Comment on this clone: Its antigen is not known.

V was pared by 6 bases and J by 3 bases, with 11 bases between. The germline V gene encodes CDR1 ENHRY and CDR2 SYGVKD. The CDR3 length is 14 residues. This TCR derives from a woman between 18 and 30 years old in good health and CMV-seropositive. The material sequenced was PBMCs. The rearrangement joins TRBV10-3 to TRBJ2-2; perhaps TRBD2 as D (5 bases). As DNA, the CDR3 is TGTGCCATCAGCGGGAAGGTCGACACCGGGGAGCTGTTTTTT. It encodes CAISGKVDTGELFF.